This T cell receptor (beta chain) was recorded in a study of PD-1 blockade in classical Hodgkin lymphoma. About the research overall: Nivolumab dosed at 3 mg/kg went to patients intravenously every 2 weeks. Findings and caveats of the study: Whoever responded completely had baseline diversity much like that seen in newly diagnosed patients. Reports described newly diagnosed patients as having lower baseline TCR diversity than healthy donors. CD4+ TCR diversity climbed significantly by C4D1, unlike CD8+ TCR diversity.

Comment on this clone: Its antigen is currently unknown.

Time point here: cycle 4 day 1 (C4D1), after less than seven weeks of nivolumab. Each patient experienced a relapse that followed autologous stem cell transplantation, and brentuximab vedotin exposure varied. TCRdb's copy holds only in-frame clones and misses some; the assay was immunoSEQ multiplex PCR. The table lists some 93,000 clones, over 80% of them singletons, with about 18% in the top ten. The source is a human donor with classical Hodgkin lymphoma. The sample in question was peripheral blood mononuclear cells (PBMCs), obtained before the fourth cycle of nivolumab.

In DNA, the CDR3 is TGTGCCATCGGGGGGCTACGGGGTTACTCCTACGAGCAGTACTTC. It yields the protein CAIGGLRGYSYEQYF. The chain is built from TRBV10-3 and TRBJ2-7; D is perhaps TRBD1 or TRBD2 (6 bases each). The CDR3 consists of 15 residues. Trimming stripped 8 bases from V and 0 bases from J, with 17 bases between. Germline CDR1 and CDR2: ENHRY and SYGVKD.